This is a list of T cell receptor beta chains from one sample in a study of blood T cell repertoires in COVID-19. The method was immunoSEQ multiplex PCR; TCRdb's version includes in-frame clones alone and lacks a portion of them. In the table there are about 100,000 clones, over 65% of which are singletons. The source material was peripheral blood. These receptors came from a human donor in a cohort sampled during active COVID-19. The CDR3 runs from the conserved cysteine through the conserved F or W. The D gene is left open where the match is weak. Size is omitted from some rows. Given values are once, few, many or a class for expanded clones.

>TRBV9|NA|14|NA|TRBJ2-5
TGTGCCAGCAGCCCCCGGACTAATCAAGAGACCCAGTACTTC
CASSPRTNQETQYF
>TRBV9|NA|12|TRBD2|TRBJ2-1
TGTGCCAGCAGCCCGTCGGGGGGGAGGGCCTTCTTC
CASSPSGGRAFF
>TRBV11-2|NA|15|TRBD2|TRBJ2-3
TGTGCCAGCAGCTTAAACGGGAGGGCCACAGATACGCAGTATTTT
CASSLNGRATDTQYF
>TRBV6-6|NA|15|TRBD1|TRBJ2-7
TGTGCCAGCAGTACACCGGGACAGGGGGCTCGCGAGCAGTACTTC
CASSTPGQGAREQYF
>TRBV5-1|NA|16|TRBD2|TRBJ2-1
TGCGCCAGCAGCTTGGGAATAGTGAGCGCGGGAGGTGAGCAGTTCTTC
CASSLGIVSAGGEQFF
>TRBV29-1|NA|14|NA|TRBJ2-1
TGCAGCGCCCGGACAGGAGGGTCATTTGGTGAGCAGTTCTTC
CSARTGGSFGEQFF
>TRBV12-3/TRBV12-4|NA|12|NA|TRBJ1-1
TGTGCCAGCAGTTTTAGGGACTTAGAAGCTTTCTTT
CASSFRDLEAFF
>TRBV27|few|16|NA|TRBJ2-7
TGTGCCAGCAGTTTTGGGTGGAGTCAGAGCTCCTACGAGCAGTACTTC
CASSFGWSQSSYEQYF
>TRBV7-9|NA|17|NA|TRBJ2-3
TGTGCCAGCAGCCCCCTTTTTGCGGGGCGTGACACAGATACGCAGTATTTT
CASSPLFAGRDTDTQYF
>TRBV10-3|NA|12|NA|TRBJ2-1
TGTGCCATCACTAGCAACCCCAATGAGCAGTTCTTC
CAITSNPNEQFF
>TRBV14|NA|16|NA|TRBJ1-1
TGTGCCAGCAGCCAAGACACGGGGAAACGAAACACTGAAGCTTTCTTT
CASSQDTGKRNTEAFF
>TRBV19|NA|16|NA|TRBJ1-3
TGTGCCAGTAGCGGGACATGGGAATCCTCTGGAAACACCATATATTTT
CASSGTWESSGNTIYF
>TRBV5-8|NA|14|NA|TRBJ1-5
TGTGCCAGTACCTCAGGGGTTCTGTATCAGCCCCAGCATTTT
CASTSGVLYQPQHF
>TRBV18|NA|12|TRBD1|TRBJ2-1
TGTGCCAGCTCACCTGGGAGACAGGGGCAGTTCTTC
CASSPGRQGQFF
>TRBV6-2/TRBV6-3|few|12|NA|TRBJ1-6
TGTGCCAGCAGTGTCGAGGTTTCACCCCTCCACTTT
CASSVEVSPLHF
>TRBV7-2|NA|15|NA|TRBJ1-5
TGTGCCAGCAGCCCTCTCGGGGTCGGTAATCAGCCCCAGCATTTT
CASSPLGVGNQPQHF
>TRBV18|NA|15|NA|TRBJ1-3
TGTGCCAGCTCACCACTACAGAAAACGGGAAACACCATATATTTT
CASSPLQKTGNTIYF
>TRBV2|NA|14|NA|TRBJ1-5
TGTGCCGGCAGTCCAATCGACAGGTCCCAACCCCAGCATTTT
CAGSPIDRSQPQHF
>TRBV19|few|13|NA|TRBJ1-5
TGTGCCAGTAGCCAGGGTTTATATCAGCCCCAGCATTTT
CASSQGLYQPQHF
>TRBV10-3|once|15|TRBD2|TRBJ2-1
TGTGCCATCAGGGGGGGAGCGGGGCTAAACAATGAGCAGTTCTTC
CAIRGGAGLNNEQFF
>TRBV2|few|15|NA|TRBJ1-5
TGTGCCAGCACCCGCGATGGACAGCCCAATCAGCCCCAGCATTTT
CASTRDGQPNQPQHF
>TRBV18|NA|14|NA|TRBJ1-2
TGTGCCAGCTCACCACCGGACGGGACACCTGGCTACACCTTC
CASSPPDGTPGYTF
>TRBV6-6|NA|16|TRBD1|TRBJ2-1
TGTGCCAGCAGCAAGGGACAGGGGGGGCCCTACAATGAGCAGTTCTTC
CASSKGQGGPYNEQFF
>TRBV6-6|NA|20|TRBD1|TRBJ2-2
TGTGCCAGCAGCCCGAACGCCGGGACAGGGGTCGGGGTGGGACTCGGGGAGCTGTTTTTT
CASSPNAGTGVGVGLGELFF
>TRBV6-5|NA|14|NA|TRBJ1-3
TGTGCCAGCAGTTACCAGGGGAATAGAAACACCATATATTTT
CASSYQGNRNTIYF
>TRBV5-8|NA|14|NA|TRBJ1-4
TGTGCCAGCAGCTTGCCCTCGGGAAATGAAAAACTGTTTTTT
CASSLPSGNEKLFF
>TRBV2|NA|14|TRBD1|TRBJ1-1
TGTGCCAGCACTACCGACAGGGCGAACACTGAAGCTTTCTTT
CASTTDRANTEAFF
>TRBV7-2|NA|16|TRBD1|TRBJ1-3
TGTGCCAGCAGTCCAGGTGGGACAGGCTCTGGAAACACCATATATTTT
CASSPGGTGSGNTIYF
>TRBV3-1/TRBV3-2|NA|14|NA|TRBJ2-2
TGTGCCAGCAGCCAGCCGCAGGGGGGCGGGGAGCTGTTTTTT
CASSQPQGGGELFF
>TRBV19|NA|13|TRBD1|TRBJ2-5
TGTGCCAGCCAAGACAGGGGTCCAGAGACCCAGTACTTC
CASQDRGPETQYF
>TRBV5-6|NA|18|TRBD1|TRBJ2-3
TGTGCCAGCAGCTTGCGGTTCAGGGGGTCTGGGTCCACAGATACGCAGTATTTT
CASSLRFRGSGSTDTQYF